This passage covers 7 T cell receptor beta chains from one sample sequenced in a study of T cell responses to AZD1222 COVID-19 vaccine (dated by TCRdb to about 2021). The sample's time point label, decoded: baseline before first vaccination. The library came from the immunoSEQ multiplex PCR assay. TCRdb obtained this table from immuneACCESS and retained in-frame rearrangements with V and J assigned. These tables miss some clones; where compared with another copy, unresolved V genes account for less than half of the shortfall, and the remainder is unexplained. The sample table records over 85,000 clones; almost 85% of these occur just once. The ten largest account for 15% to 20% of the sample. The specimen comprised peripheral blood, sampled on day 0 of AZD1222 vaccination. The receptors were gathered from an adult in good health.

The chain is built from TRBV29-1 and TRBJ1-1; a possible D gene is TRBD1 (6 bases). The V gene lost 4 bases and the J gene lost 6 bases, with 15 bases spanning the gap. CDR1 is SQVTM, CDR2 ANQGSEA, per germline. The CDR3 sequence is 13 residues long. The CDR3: CSVVQGGLAEAFF. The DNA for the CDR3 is TGCAGCGTTGTACAGGGAGGTCTTGCTGAAGCTTTCTTT.

CDR3 DNA sequence: TGCGCCAGCAGCAGGGCAGGGGGGGCGGAGCTAGATACGCAGTATTTT. It is translated as CASSRAGGAELDTQYF. The rearrangement links TRBV5-1 to TRBJ2-3, with D possibly being TRBD1 or TRBD2 (7 bases each). This CDR3 region has 16 residues. CDR1 and CDR2 from the germline V gene are SGHRS and YFSETQ. Trimming took 4 bases from V and 5 from J, leaving 20 bases between them.

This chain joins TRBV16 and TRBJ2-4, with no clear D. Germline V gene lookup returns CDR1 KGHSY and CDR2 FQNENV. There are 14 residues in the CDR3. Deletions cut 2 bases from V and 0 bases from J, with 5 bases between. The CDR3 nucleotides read TGTGCCAGCAGCCAACAACTAGCCAAAAACATTCAGTACTTC. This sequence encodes CASSQQLAKNIQYF.

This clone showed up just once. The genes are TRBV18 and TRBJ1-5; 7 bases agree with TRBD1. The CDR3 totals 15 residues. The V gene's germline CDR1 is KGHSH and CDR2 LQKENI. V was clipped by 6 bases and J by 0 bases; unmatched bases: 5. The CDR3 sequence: CASSQGGSSNQPQHF. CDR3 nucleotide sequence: TGTGCCAGCTCGCAGGGGGGGTCTAGCAATCAGCCCCAGCATTTT.

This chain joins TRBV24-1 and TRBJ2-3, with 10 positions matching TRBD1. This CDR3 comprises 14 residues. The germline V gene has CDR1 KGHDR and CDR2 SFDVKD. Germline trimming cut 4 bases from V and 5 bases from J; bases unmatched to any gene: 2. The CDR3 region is CATSDRTGGDTQYF. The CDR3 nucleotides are TGTGCCACCAGTGACAGGACAGGGGGAGATACGCAGTATTTT.

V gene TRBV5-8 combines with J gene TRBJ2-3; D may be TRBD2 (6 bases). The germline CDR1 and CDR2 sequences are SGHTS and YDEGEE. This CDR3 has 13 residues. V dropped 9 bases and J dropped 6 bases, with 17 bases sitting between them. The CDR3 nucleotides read TGTGCCAACGGACTCTCTGGGGGGGATACGCAGTATTTT. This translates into CANGLSGGDTQYF.

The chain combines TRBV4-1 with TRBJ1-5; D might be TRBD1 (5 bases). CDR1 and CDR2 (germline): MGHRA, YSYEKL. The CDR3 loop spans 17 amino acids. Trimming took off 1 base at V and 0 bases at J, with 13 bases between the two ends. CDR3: CASSQGGGPNSNQPQHF. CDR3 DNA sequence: TGCGCCAGCAGCCAAGGTGGGGGTCCCAATAGCAATCAGCCCCAGCATTTT.